Sequencing of this T cell receptor beta chain was carried out in a study of OX40 agonist ivuxolimab in advanced cancers. Profiling relied on immunoSEQ multiplex PCR, and the TCRdb table lists in-frame clones only, not all of them. The sample lists 60,000 or so clones, roughly 80% seen once, with approximately 3% in the top ten. Individuals having autoimmune disease history or systemic immunosuppression were not enrolled. The length of the CDR3 is 16 residues. V lost 4 bases and J lost 0, with 12 bases in between. Looked up from germline, CDR1 is SGHTA and CDR2 is FQGTGA. The genes are TRBV7-3 and TRBJ2-2, with D possibly TRBD2 on 5 matching bases. This specimen was CD4+ or CD8+ T cells sorted from blood, taken in a trial of the OX40 agonist ivuxolimab. This TCR came from an adult with an advanced solid tumor such as melanoma, head and neck, liver or kidney cancer. The CDR3 sequence: CASSSAGIANTGELFF. The CDR3 DNA is TGTGCCAGCAGCTCGGCCGGGATTGCGAACACCGGGGAGCTGTTTTTT.